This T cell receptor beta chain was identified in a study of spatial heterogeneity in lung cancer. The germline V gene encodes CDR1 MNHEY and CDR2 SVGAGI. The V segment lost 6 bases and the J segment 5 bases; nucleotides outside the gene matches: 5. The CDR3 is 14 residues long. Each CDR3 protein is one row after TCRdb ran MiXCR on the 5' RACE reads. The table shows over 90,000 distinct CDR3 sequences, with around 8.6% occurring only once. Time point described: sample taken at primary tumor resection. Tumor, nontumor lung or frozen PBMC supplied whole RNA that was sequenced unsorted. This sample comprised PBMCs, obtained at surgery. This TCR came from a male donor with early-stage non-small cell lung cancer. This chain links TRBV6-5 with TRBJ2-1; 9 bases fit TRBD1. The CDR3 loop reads CASSPRTGDNEQFF. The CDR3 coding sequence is TGTGCCAGCAGCCCCCGGACAGGGGACAATGAGCAGTTCTTC.